These T cell receptor beta chains were read from a single sample in a study of T-cell reconstitution after alpha-beta-depleted transplantation in children. TCRdb independently ran MiXCR on the PCR reads; one entry per CDR3 protein. The repertoire has a few hundred thousand distinct CDR3 sequences, approximately 9.9% of them found once; the top ten carry around 5.1%. The sequencing here drew on PBMCs from the stem cell graft donor, taken from the stem cell graft. The receptor source for this set is a human donor who donated a stem cell graft to a child with SCID. Each CDR3 is given with its conserved first and last residue. The D gene is left open where the match is weak. Some rows mark clone size as missing; the rest say once, few, many or name a class of expanded clone.

>-|many|15|TRBV5-1|TRBJ1-1
CASSLASQGNTEAFF
TGCGCCAGCAGCTTGGCCTCTCAAGGAAACACTGAAGCTTTCTTT
>-|many|15|TRBV5-1|TRBJ1-5
CASSASSSGNQPQHF
TGCGCCAGCAGCGCGTCGTCAAGTGGCAATCAGCCCCAGCATTTT
>TRBD1|many|12|TRBV7-6|TRBJ1-3
CASSSNRGTIYF
TGTGCCAGCAGCTCAAACAGGGGCACCATATATTTT
>-|many|15|TRBV18|TRBJ1-5
CASSPSGRGNQPQHF
TGTGCCAGCTCACCATCGGGGAGGGGCAATCAGCCCCAGCATTTT
>-|many|14|TRBV2|TRBJ1-2
CASSEAYGSYGYTF
TGTGCCAGCAGTGAAGCATATGGTAGCTATGGCTACACCTTC
>TRBD1|many|14|TRBV15|TRBJ1-6
CATSRGDRDSPLHF
TGTGCCACCAGCAGAGGTGACAGGGATTCACCCCTCCACTTT
>-|once|14|TRBV5-1|TRBJ1-4
CASSLAPGGEKLLF
TGCGCCAGCAGCTTGGCTCCGGGAGGCGAAAAACTGTTATTT
>-|many|13|TRBV2|TRBJ2-3
CASSGYWWDTQYF
TGTGCCAGCAGCGGATACTGGTGGGATACGCAGTATTTT
>-|few|13|TRBV3-1|TRBJ1-2
CASSRPPGYGYTF
TGTGCCAGCAGCCGCCCCCCAGGGTATGGCTACACCTTC
>TRBD2|many|13|TRBV20-1|TRBJ2-3
CSAGLAGGATQYF
TGCAGTGCCGGACTAGCGGGGGGTGCTACGCAGTATTTT
>-|many|15|TRBV5-1|TRBJ2-3
CASSQRLGAEDTQYF
TGCGCCAGCAGCCAGCGACTGGGGGCGGAAGATACGCAGTATTTT
>TRBD1|many|15|TRBV20-1|TRBJ2-7
CSARDQDRGHGEQYF
TGCAGTGCTAGAGATCAGGACAGGGGGCATGGCGAGCAGTACTTC
>-|many|13|TRBV5-6|TRBJ2-3
CASTYLGAPGGYF
TGTGCCAGCACCTACCTTGGGGCCCCAGGAGGGTATTTT
>-|many|14|TRBV2|TRBJ1-6
CASSSDTRNSPLHF
TGTGCCAGCAGTTCCGACACAAGAAATTCACCCCTCCACTTT
>-|-|15|TRBV5-1|TRBJ2-5
CASSLGTVRGETQYF
TGCGCCAGCAGCTTGGGGACAGTCCGAGGGGAGACCCAGTACTTC
>TRBD2|-|14|TRBV7-2|TRBJ2-7
CASSIAGGSYEQYF
TGTGCCAGCAGTATAGCGGGGGGGTCTTACGAGCAGTACTTC
>TRBD1|once|16|TRBV12-3/TRBV12-4|TRBJ1-3
CASRQGGQGFGNTIYF
TGTGCCAGCAGACAGGGGGGACAGGGGTTTGGAAACACCATATATTTT
>-|many|16|TRBV5-6|TRBJ2-3
CASSLEGQSSTDTQYF
TGTGCCAGCAGCTTGGAAGGACAGTCTAGCACAGATACGCAGTATTTT
>-|many|16|TRBV7-8|TRBJ1-3
CASSSRAKSSGNTIYF
TGTGCCAGCAGCTCCCGGGCGAAGAGCTCTGGAAACACCATATATTTT
>-|many|15|TRBV15|TRBJ2-7
CATSRGGDSNYEQYF
TGTGCCACCAGCAGAGGGGGGGACAGTAACTACGAGCAGTACTTC
>-|many|14|TRBV12-3/TRBV12-4|TRBJ2-1
CASSLSPEYNEQFF
TGTGCCAGCAGTTTAAGTCCTGAGTACAATGAGCAGTTCTTC
>-|many|17|TRBV7-2|TRBJ2-2
CASSPRRTALNTGELFF
TGTGCCAGCAGCCCCCGTCGGACGGCCCTGAACACCGGGGAGCTGTTTTTT
>-|many|13|TRBV12-3/TRBV12-4|TRBJ2-1
CASSLDISDEQFF
TGTGCCAGCAGTTTAGACATCTCGGATGAGCAGTTCTTC
>-|many|15|TRBV5-1|TRBJ1-1
CASSPEGGGGTEAFF
TGCGCCAGCAGCCCGGAAGGGGGTGGGGGCACTGAAGCTTTCTTT
>-|many|16|TRBV20-1|TRBJ2-3
CSASASGGGSTDTQYF
TGCAGTGCTTCAGCATCCGGGGGCGGAAGCACAGATACGCAGTATTTT
>-|many|15|TRBV15|TRBJ2-7
CATSRDSPSSYEQYF
TGTGCCACCAGCAGAGATAGCCCCAGCTCCTACGAGCAGTACTTC
>TRBD2|many|14|TRBV9|TRBJ2-1
CASSVAGGRNEQFF
TGTGCCAGCAGCGTAGCGGGGGGGCGGAATGAGCAGTTCTTC
>-|many|13|TRBV5-6|TRBJ1-2
CASRSVGSYGYTF
TGTGCCAGCAGGTCCGTAGGAAGCTATGGCTACACCTTC
>TRBD1|many|14|TRBV5-1|TRBJ1-2
CASSLGDRGYEYTF
TGCGCCAGCAGCTTGGGGGACAGGGGATACGAATACACCTTC
>TRBD1|many|16|TRBV5-1|TRBJ2-1
CASSARQGSSYNEQFF
TGCGCCAGCAGCGCCCGACAGGGTAGCTCCTACAATGAGCAGTTCTTC
>-|many|13|TRBV20-1|TRBJ1-2
CSPRTSENYGYTF
TGCAGTCCAAGGACCTCCGAGAACTATGGCTACACCTTC
>-|many|14|TRBV12-3/TRBV12-4|TRBJ1-2
CASSLREQNYGYTF
TGTGCCAGCAGTTTGCGGGAACAGAACTATGGCTACACCTTC
>-|many|13|TRBV27|TRBJ2-3
CASSYGGRNTQYF
TGTGCCAGCAGTTATGGTGGTCGGAATACGCAGTATTTT
>-|many|15|TRBV6-5|TRBJ1-2
CASSSLGLGVYGYTF
TGTGCCAGCAGTTCCCTAGGTCTGGGGGTCTATGGCTACACCTTC
>TRBD2|many|15|TRBV9|TRBJ2-2
CASSRTSGGTGELFF
TGTGCCAGCAGCCGTACTAGCGGGGGGACCGGGGAGCTGTTTTTT
>TRBD2|many|14|TRBV7-2|TRBJ2-7
CATSPGLAAYEQYF
TGTGCCACGTCCCCGGGACTAGCGGCGTACGAGCAGTACTTC
>-|many|14|TRBV30|TRBJ1-5
CAWSVESSNQPQHF
TGTGCCTGGAGTGTTGAAAGCAGCAATCAGCCCCAGCATTTT
>TRBD1|few|14|TRBV5-6|TRBJ1-1
CASSLRGLSTEAFF
TGTGCCAGCAGCTTGAGGGGGCTCTCCACTGAAGCTTTCTTT
>-|many|12|TRBV5-1|TRBJ2-5
CASSPRQETQYF
TGCGCCAGCAGCCCCCGACAAGAGACCCAGTACTTC
>-|many|15|TRBV5-1|TRBJ1-1
CASNYGGTANTEAFF
TGCGCCAGCAACTACGGGGGGACGGCAAACACTGAAGCTTTCTTT
>TRBD2|many|15|TRBV20-1|TRBJ2-1
CSARSGTSGVYEQFF
TGCAGTGCTCGGTCCGGGACTAGCGGGGTCTATGAGCAGTTCTTC
>TRBD1|many|14|TRBV29-1|TRBJ2-1
CSGPIRDRDNEQFF
TGCAGCGGGCCGATCCGGGACAGGGACAATGAGCAGTTCTTC
>TRBD1|-|16|TRBV3-1|TRBJ1-2
CASCREGTGGGYGYTF
TGTGCCAGCTGCAGAGAAGGGACAGGGGGCGGCTATGGCTACACCTTC
>-|many|13|TRBV30|TRBJ1-5
CAWTGPAGQPQHF
TGTGCCTGGACCGGCCCAGCGGGTCAGCCCCAGCATTTT
>TRBD1|many|16|TRBV10-3|TRBJ1-1
CAISEAYRGMNTEAFF
TGTGCCATCAGTGAGGCTTACAGGGGCATGAACACTGAAGCTTTCTTT
>-|few|10|TRBV29-1|TRBJ1-4
CSVLREKLFF
TGCAGCGTACTCCGGGAAAAACTGTTTTTT
>-|many|14|TRBV20-1|TRBJ2-7
CSARGGRATDEQYF
TGCAGTGCTAGAGGCGGCAGGGCAACGGACGAGCAGTACTTC
>-|many|17|TRBV7-3|TRBJ1-6
CASSFGRLGSYNSPLHF
TGTGCCAGCAGCTTCGGTCGTCTGGGCAGTTATAATTCACCCCTCCACTTT
>-|many|14|TRBV19|TRBJ2-5
CASSNSRARETQYF
TGTGCCAGTAGTAATAGCAGGGCTCGGGAGACCCAGTACTTC
>TRBD2|many|18|TRBV6-5|TRBJ2-3
CASSYGAGGRRATDTQYF
TGTGCCAGCAGTTACGGAGCGGGGGGCCGTAGGGCCACAGATACGCAGTATTTT
>-|many|15|TRBV20-1|TRBJ1-1
CSARDIGQMNTEAFF
TGCAGTGCTAGAGATATTGGACAGATGAACACTGAAGCTTTCTTT
>-|many|12|TRBV10-1|TRBJ2-3
CASSGSPDTQYF
TGCGCCAGCAGTGGCAGCCCAGATACGCAGTATTTT